Listed here are 17 T cell receptor beta chains from one sample, sequenced in a study of vaccination and CD4 T cells after COVID-19. The treatment: roughly 11-day PBMC culture with coronavirus spike peptide pools or control peptides (ViraFEST assay). The antigens these receptors bind are not known. The study sequenced cultured CD4+ T cell DNA using the Oncomine TCR Beta short-read assay. TCRdb reprocessed the PCR reads via MiXCR and lists one record per CDR3 protein. The sample records 8,700 or so distinct CDR3 sequences, around 63% being singletons. The sample consisted of CD4+ T cells from blood, cultured in vitro, taken before SARS-CoV-2 vaccination. The receptors here all came from a human donor who had recovered from COVID-19.

This clonotype was counted a single time. This chain joins TRBV2 and TRBJ1-6, with D uncertain. From germline, CDR1 is SNHLY and CDR2 FYNNEI. This CDR3 contains 16 residues. V was pared by 3 bases and J by 4 bases, with 13 bases between. The CDR3 region has the DNA TGTGCCAGCAGTGAGGGTTGGAGGGTTTATAATTCACCCCTCCACTTT. Protein: CASSEGWRVYNSPLHF.

V usage is TRBV7-2 and J usage is TRBJ2-7, with TRBD2 as a possible D gene (5 bases). V dropped 1 base and J dropped 3 bases, with 7 bases sitting between them. CDR1 and CDR2 (germline): SGHTA, FQGNSA. The CDR3 is made up of 13 amino acids. The CDR3 protein is CASSLERHYEQYF. DNA of the CDR3: TGTGCCAGCAGCTTAGAGCGGCACTACGAGCAGTACTTC.

This clonotype was seen once. The chain couples TRBV15 to TRBJ2-1; D uncertain. Germline lookup yields CDR1 LNHNV and CDR2 YYDKDF (reference sequence). The CDR3 loop spans 14 amino acids. Trimming stripped 0 bases from V and 6 bases from J, with 9 bases between. The CDR3 reads CATSRDLLGNEQFF. CDR3 DNA sequence: TGTGCCACCAGCAGAGATCTTCTTGGCAATGAGCAGTTCTTC.

The genes are TRBV20-1 and TRBJ2-5; the match to TRBD2 covers 10 bases. The CDR3 is made up of 15 amino acids. The ends lost 1 base at V and 1 base at J; junction bases unmatched: 3. Germline V gives CDR1 DFQATT, CDR2 SNEGSKA (reference sequence). The CDR3 loop reads CSARVPSGSQETQYF. The CDR3 bases are TGCAGTGCTAGAGTCCCTAGCGGGAGCCAAGAGACCCAGTACTTC.

This chain uses TRBV7-8 with TRBJ2-3; a weak D match, TRBD2 (6 bases). CDR1 and CDR2 (germline): SGHVS, FQNEAQ. V lost 4 bases and J lost 0, with 14 bases in between. The CDR3 covers 16 residues. CDR3 nucleotides: TGTGCCAGCAGCTCCCGGGACTGGAGTAGCACAGATACGCAGTATTTT. Its translation is CASSSRDWSSTDTQYF.

The chain carries TRBV12-3 or TRBV12-4 and TRBJ1-5; D gene uncertain. The V end was cut by 2 bases, the J end by 4 bases, with 9 bases between. CDR3 length: 14 residues. This CDR3 reads CASSLLDGNQPQHF. DNA of the CDR3: TGTGCCAGCAGTTTATTGGACGGAAATCAGCCCCAGCATTTT.

The V call is TRBV7-3, the J call TRBJ2-2; no reliable D call. The CDR3 sequence is 13 residues long. Trimming took off 3 bases at V and 6 bases at J, with 8 bases between the two ends. Per germline, CDR1 SGHTA and CDR2 FQGTGA. As DNA, the CDR3 is TGTGCCAGCAGCTTCCGGGCGGCCGGGGAGCTGTTTTTT. Translating it yields CASSFRAAGELFF.

The CDR3 region is CASSLFDSGNTIYF. CDR3 nucleotide sequence: TGTGCCAGCAGCTTATTTGACTCTGGAAACACCATATATTTT. The gene calls are TRBV7-6 and TRBJ1-3; D gene ambiguous. The CDR3 has 14 residues. Germline V gives CDR1 SGHVS, CDR2 FNYEAQ. The V end lost 2 bases, the J end lost 0 bases, and 5 bases lay between the germline ends. The whole variable domain, filled in from reference TRBV7-6 and TRBJ1-3, reads GAGVSQSPRYKVTKRGQDVALRCDPISGHVSLYWYRQALGQGPEFLTYFNYEAQQDKSGLPNDRFSAERPEGSISTLTIQRTEQRDSAMYRCASSLFDSGNTIYFGEGSWLTVV.

This chain joins TRBV19 and TRBJ2-1, with a tentative D call TRBD2 (5 bases). In germline, CDR1 is LNHDA, CDR2 SQIVND (reference sequence). V was shortened by 6 bases and J by 6 bases, with 9 bases between the two germline ends. This CDR3 is built from 12 residues. The CDR3 protein is CASRDWGNEQFF. The CDR3 coding sequence is TGTGCCAGTAGGGACTGGGGCAATGAGCAGTTCTTC. Full variable domain (rest looked up from reference TRBV19 and TRBJ2-1): DGGITQSPKYLFRKEGQNVTLSCEQNLNHDAMYWYRQDPGQGLRLIYYSQIVNDFQKGDIAEGYSVSREKKESFPLTVTSAQKNPTAFYLCASRDWGNEQFFGPGTRLTVL.

This clonotype was observed once. The gene calls are TRBV7-8 and TRBJ1-2; 9 bases match TRBD1. The CDR3 spans 15 residues. Germline trimming cut 3 bases from V and 7 bases from J; bases unmatched to any gene: 9. CDR1 is SGHVS and CDR2 is FQNEAQ in the germline V gene. The CDR3 coding sequence is TGTGCCAGCAGCTTCACGGGACAGGGTTACGGTGGCTACACCTTC. Amino acid sequence: CASSFTGQGYGGYTF. Based on the CDR3 plus reference TRBV7-8 and TRBJ1-2, the full variable domain is GAGVSQSPRYKVAKRGQDVALRCDPISGHVSLFWYQQALGQGPEFLTYFQNEAQLDKSGLPSDRFFAERPEGSVSTLKIQRTQQEDSAVYLCASSFTGQGYGGYTFGSGTRLTVV.

The V call is TRBV20-1, the J call TRBJ2-2; 8 bases map to TRBD2. This CDR3 is built from 14 residues. V shed 2 bases and J 4 bases; nucleotides not matched to a gene: 3. CDR1 DFQATT and CDR2 SNEGSKA come from the germline V gene (reference sequence). In DNA, the CDR3 is TGCAGTGCTAGAAGCGGGAGTGGCACCGGGGAGCTGTTTTTT. Encoded protein: CSARSGSGTGELFF.

The chain employs TRBV6-1 and TRBJ1-2; D may be TRBD1 (6 bases). The V end was cut by 5 bases, the J end by 7 bases, with 14 bases between. The CDR3 runs 13 residues. The germline CDR1 and CDR2 sequences are MNHNS and SASEGT. This CDR3 is CASSRTASRGYTF. CDR3 in DNA: TGTGCCAGCAGTCGGACAGCTTCGCGTGGCTACACCTTC.

This clonotype was observed a handful of times. J is TRBJ1-6 and V is TRBV7-2, with D possibly TRBD1 on 5 matching bases. V was clipped by 0 bases and J by 7 bases, with 13 bases between them. This CDR3 is 16 amino acids long. CDR1 is SGHTA, CDR2 FQGNSA, per germline. The CDR3 nucleotides are TGTGCCAGCAGCTTAGCGGGGCAGGGTAGGAATTCACCCCTCCACTTT. It specifies CASSLAGQGRNSPLHF.

This chain joins TRBV5-4 and TRBJ1-2; 8 nucleotides align to TRBD1. V lost 4 bases to trimming and J lost 8 bases; unmatched junction nucleotides: 22. CDR1 is SGHNT and CDR2 is YYREEE in the germline V gene (reference sequence). The CDR3 totals 18 residues. The CDR3 loop reads CASSRMGDPRGLRGGYTF. CDR3 DNA sequence: TGTGCCAGCAGCCGGATGGGGGACCCCAGGGGGCTGCGAGGAGGCTACACCTTC. The full variable domain, its missing parts supplied by reference TRBV5-4 and TRBJ1-2, is ETGVTQSPTHLIKTRGQQVTLRCSSQSGHNTVSWYQQALGQGPQFIFQYYREEENGRGNFPPRFSGLQFPNYSSELNVNALELDDSALYLCASSRMGDPRGLRGGYTFGSGTRLTVV.

This chain links TRBV7-9 with TRBJ2-7; 9 bases are a match to TRBD1. Per germline, CDR1 SEHNR and CDR2 FQNEAQ (reference sequence). CDR3 size: 15 residues. Trimming cost V 6 bases and J 2 bases; bases outside gene matches: 8. This CDR3 reads CASRVDGTGTYEQYF. The CDR3 DNA reads as TGTGCCAGCAGAGTCGACGGGACAGGGACCTACGAGCAGTACTTC.

This clonotype was counted between two and nine times. The chain carries TRBV27 and TRBJ2-7, with TRBD1 as a possible D gene (6 bases). Trimming cost V 2 bases and J 4 bases, with 12 bases left between them. In germline, CDR1 is MNHEY, CDR2 SMNVEV (reference sequence). This CDR3 region has 14 residues. The CDR3 DNA reads as TGTGCCAGCAGTTTAGGGGCAGGGGCTTACGAGCAGTACTTC. Translating it yields CASSLGAGAYEQYF.

The chain uses TRBV2 and TRBJ2-5; D is unresolved. Trimming removed 4 bases from V and 4 bases from J, with 13 bases in between. Per the germline V gene, CDR1 is SNHLY and CDR2 is FYNNEI. CDR3 length equals 14 residues. CDR3 sequence (DNA): TGTGCCAGCAGTGGCGGTGTGTCGGTAGAGACCCAGTACTTC. Encoded protein: CASSGGVSVETQYF.